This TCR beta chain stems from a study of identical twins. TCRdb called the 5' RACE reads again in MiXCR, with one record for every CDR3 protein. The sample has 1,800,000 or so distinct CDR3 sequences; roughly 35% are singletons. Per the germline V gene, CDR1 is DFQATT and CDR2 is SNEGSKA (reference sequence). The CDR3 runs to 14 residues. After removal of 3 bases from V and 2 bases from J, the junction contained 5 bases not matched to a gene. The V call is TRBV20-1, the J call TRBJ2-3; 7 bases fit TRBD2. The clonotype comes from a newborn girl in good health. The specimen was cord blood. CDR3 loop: CSARSGTTTDTQYF. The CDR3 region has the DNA TGCAGTGCTAGGTCCGGGACTACCACAGATACGCAGTATTTT.